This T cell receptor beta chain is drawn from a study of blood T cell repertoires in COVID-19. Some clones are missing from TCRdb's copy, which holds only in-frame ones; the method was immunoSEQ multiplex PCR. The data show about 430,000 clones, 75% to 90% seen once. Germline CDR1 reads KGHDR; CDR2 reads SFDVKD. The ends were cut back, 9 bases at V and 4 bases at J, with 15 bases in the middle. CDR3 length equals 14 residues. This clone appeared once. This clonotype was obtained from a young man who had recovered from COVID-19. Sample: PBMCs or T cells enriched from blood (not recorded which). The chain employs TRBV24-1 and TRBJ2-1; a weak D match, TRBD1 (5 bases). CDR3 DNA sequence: TGTGCCACCGGGTCCTGGACACATTACAATGAGCAGTTCTTC. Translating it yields CATGSWTHYNEQFF.